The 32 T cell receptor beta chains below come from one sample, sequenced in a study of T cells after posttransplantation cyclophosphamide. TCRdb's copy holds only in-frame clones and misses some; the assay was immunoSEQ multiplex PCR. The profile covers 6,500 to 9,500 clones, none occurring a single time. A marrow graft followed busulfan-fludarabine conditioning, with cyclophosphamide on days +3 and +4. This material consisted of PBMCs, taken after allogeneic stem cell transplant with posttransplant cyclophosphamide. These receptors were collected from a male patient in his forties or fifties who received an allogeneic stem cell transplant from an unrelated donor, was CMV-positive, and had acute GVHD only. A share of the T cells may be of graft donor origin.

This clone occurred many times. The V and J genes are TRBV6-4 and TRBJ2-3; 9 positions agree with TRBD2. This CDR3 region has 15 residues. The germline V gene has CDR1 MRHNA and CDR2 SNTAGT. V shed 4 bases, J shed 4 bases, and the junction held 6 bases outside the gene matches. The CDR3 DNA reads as TGTGCCAGCAGTGCCGGCGGGGGGGAAGCAGATACGCAGTATTTT. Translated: CASSAGGGEADTQYF.

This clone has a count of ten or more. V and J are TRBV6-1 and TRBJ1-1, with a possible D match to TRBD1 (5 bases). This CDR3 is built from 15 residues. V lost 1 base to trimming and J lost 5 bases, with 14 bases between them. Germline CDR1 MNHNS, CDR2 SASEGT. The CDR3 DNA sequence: TGTGCCAGCAGTGAAGAGGCTCGGGGGAGGACTGAAGCTTTCTTT. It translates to CASSEEARGRTEAFF.

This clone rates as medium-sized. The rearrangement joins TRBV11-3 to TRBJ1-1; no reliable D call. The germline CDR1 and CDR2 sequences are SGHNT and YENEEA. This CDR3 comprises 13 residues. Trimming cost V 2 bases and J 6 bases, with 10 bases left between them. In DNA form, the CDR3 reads TGTGCCAGCAGCTTACCGATTTCGGCTGAAGCTTTCTTT. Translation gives CASSLPISAEAFF.

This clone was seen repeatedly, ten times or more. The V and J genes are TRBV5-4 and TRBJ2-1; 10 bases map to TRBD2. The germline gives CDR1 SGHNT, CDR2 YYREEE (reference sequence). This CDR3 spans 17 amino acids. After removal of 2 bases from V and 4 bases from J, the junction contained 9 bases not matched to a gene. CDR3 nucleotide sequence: TGTGCCAGCAGCTTCAATTTAGCGGGAGGAGAGTACAATGAGCAGTTCTTC. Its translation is CASSFNLAGGEYNEQFF.

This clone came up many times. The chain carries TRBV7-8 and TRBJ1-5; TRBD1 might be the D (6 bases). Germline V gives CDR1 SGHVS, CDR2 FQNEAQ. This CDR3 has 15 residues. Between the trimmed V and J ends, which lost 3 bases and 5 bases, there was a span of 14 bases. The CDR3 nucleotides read TGTGCCAGCAGCTTCCTCGGGACAAGGGATCAGCCCCAGCATTTT. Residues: CASSFLGTRDQPQHF. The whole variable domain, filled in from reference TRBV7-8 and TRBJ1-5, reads GAGVSQSPRYKVAKRGQDVALRCDPISGHVSLFWYQQALGQGPEFLTYFQNEAQLDKSGLPSDRFFAERPEGSVSTLKIQRTQQEDSAVYLCASSFLGTRDQPQHFGDGTRLSIL.

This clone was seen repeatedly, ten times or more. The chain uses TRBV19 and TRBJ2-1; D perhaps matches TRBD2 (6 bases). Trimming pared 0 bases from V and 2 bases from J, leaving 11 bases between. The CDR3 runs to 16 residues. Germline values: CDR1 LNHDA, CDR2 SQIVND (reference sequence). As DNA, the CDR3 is TGTGCCAGTAGTATAGAGGGGACTCTCCCCTACAATGAGCAGTTCTTC. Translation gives CASSIEGTLPYNEQFF.

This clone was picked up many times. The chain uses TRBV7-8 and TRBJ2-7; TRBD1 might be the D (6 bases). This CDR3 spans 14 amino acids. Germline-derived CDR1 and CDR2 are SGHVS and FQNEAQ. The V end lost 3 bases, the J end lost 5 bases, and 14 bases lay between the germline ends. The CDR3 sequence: CASSFRGGSDEQYF. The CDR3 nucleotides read TGTGCCAGCAGCTTTCGAGGGGGTAGCGACGAGCAGTACTTC. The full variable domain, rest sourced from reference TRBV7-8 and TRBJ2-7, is GAGVSQSPRYKVAKRGQDVALRCDPISGHVSLFWYQQALGQGPEFLTYFQNEAQLDKSGLPSDRFFAERPEGSVSTLKIQRTQQEDSAVYLCASSFRGGSDEQYFGPGTRLTVT.

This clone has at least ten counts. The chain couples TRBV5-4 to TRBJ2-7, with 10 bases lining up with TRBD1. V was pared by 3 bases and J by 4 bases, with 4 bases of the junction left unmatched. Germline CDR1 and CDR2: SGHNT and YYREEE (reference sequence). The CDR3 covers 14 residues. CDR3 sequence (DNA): TGTGCCAGCAGCTCGCGGGACAGGGGATACGAGCAGTACTTC. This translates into CASSSRDRGYEQYF.

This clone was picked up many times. This chain's CDR3 is CASSLAGGIDGYTF. The CDR3 region has the DNA TGTGCCAGCAGCCTGGCGGGGGGGATAGATGGCTACACCTTC. The rearrangement links TRBV7-8 to TRBJ1-2; perhaps TRBD1 as D (5 bases). V lost 5 bases and J lost 6, with 16 bases in between. CDR3 length: 14 residues. Germline V gene data show CDR1 as SGHVS and CDR2 as FQNEAQ.

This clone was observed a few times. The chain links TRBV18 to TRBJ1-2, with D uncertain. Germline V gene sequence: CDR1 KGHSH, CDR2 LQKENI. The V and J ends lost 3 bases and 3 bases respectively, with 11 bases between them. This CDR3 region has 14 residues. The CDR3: CASSPGSRDYGYTF. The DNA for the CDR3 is TGTGCCAGCTCACCTGGGAGCAGAGACTATGGCTACACCTTC.

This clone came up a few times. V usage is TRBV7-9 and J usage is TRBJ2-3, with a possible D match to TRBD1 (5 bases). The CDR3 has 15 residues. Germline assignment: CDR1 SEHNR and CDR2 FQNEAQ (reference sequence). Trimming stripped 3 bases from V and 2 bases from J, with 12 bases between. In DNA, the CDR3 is TGTGCCAGCAGCTTTGCTGGGGCCCACACAGATACGCAGTATTTT. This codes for CASSFAGAHTDTQYF.

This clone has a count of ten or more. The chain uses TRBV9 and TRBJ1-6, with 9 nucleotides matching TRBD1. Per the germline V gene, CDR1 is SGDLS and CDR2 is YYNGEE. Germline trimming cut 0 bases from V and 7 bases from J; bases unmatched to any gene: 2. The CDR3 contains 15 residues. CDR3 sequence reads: CASSVGTGVNSPLHF. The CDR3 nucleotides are TGTGCCAGCAGCGTAGGGACAGGGGTCAATTCACCCCTCCACTTT. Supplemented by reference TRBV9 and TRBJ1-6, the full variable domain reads DSGVTQTPKHLITATGQRVTLRCSPRSGDLSVYWYQQSLDQGLQFLIQYYNGEERAKGNILERFSAQQFPDLHSELNLSSLELGDSALYFCASSVGTGVNSPLHFGNGTRLTVT.

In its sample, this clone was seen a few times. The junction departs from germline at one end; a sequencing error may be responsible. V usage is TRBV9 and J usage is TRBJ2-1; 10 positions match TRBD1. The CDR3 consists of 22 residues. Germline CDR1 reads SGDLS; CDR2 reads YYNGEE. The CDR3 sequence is CASSVVDNHRGQGPSSYNEQLF. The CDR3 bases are TGTGCCAGCAGCGTAGTGGATAATCATAGGGGACAGGGGCCGAGCTCCTACAATGAGCAGCTCTTC.

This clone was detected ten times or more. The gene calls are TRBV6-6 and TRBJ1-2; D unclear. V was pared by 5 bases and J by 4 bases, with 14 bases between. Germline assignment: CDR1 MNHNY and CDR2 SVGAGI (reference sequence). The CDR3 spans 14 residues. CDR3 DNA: TGTGCCAGCAGTGACCCTCCGGAGGTCTATGGCTACACCTTC. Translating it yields CASSDPPEVYGYTF.

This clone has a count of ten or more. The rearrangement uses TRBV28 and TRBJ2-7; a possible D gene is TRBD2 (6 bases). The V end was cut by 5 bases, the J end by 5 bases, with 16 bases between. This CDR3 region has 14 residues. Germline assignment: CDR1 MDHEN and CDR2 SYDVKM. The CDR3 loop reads CASSPGGALDEQYF. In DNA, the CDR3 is TGTGCCAGCAGTCCAGGCGGGGCTCTCGACGAGCAGTACTTC.

DNA of the CDR3: TGTGCCAACGGGGGGGGTAAGAATGAAAAACTGTTTTTT. As protein: CANGGGKNEKLFF. The chain combines TRBV21-1 with TRBJ1-4. TRBV21-1 counts as a pseudogene. The CDR3 extends over 13 amino acids.

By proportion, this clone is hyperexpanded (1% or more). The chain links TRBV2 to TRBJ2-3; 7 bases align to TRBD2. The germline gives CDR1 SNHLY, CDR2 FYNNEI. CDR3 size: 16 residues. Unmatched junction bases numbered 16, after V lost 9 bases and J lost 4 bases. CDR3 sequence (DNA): TGTGCCAGTACGAGCTGGAGTGGGAGGGCCCCAGATACGCAGTATTTT. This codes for CASTSWSGRAPDTQYF.

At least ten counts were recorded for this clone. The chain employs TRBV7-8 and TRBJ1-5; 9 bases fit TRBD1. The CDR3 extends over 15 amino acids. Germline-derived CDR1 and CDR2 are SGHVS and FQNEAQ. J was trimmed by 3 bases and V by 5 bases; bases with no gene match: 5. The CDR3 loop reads CASSTRTGDNQPQHF. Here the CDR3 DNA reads TGTGCCAGCAGCACCCGGACAGGGGACAATCAGCCCCAGCATTTT.

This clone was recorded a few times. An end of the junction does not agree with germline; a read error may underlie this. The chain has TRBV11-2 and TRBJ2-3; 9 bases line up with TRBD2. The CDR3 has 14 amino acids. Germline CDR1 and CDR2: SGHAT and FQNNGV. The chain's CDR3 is CASRLAGGTDTQYF. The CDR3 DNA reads TGTGCCAGCAGGTTAGCGGGGGGCACAGATACGCAGTATTTT. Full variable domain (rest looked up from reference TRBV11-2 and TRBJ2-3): EAGVAQSPRYKIIEKRQSVAFWCNPISGHATLYWYQQILGQGPKLLIQFQNNGVVDDSQLPKDRFSAERLKGVDSTLKIQPAKLEDSAVYLCASRLAGGTDTQYFGPGTRLTVL.

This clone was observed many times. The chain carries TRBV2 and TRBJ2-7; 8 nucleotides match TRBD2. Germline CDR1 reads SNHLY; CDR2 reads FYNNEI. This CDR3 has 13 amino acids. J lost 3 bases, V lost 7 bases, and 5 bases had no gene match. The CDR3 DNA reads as TGTGCCAGCAAGTCCGGGACTAGCTACGAGCAGTACTTC. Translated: CASKSGTSYEQYF.

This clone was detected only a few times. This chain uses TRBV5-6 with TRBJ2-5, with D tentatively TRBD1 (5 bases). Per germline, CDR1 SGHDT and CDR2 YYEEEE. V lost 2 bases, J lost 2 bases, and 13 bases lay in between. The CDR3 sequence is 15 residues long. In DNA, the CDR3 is TGTGCCAGCAGCTTAAGACAGTTTATACAAGAGACCCAGTACTTC. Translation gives CASSLRQFIQETQYF.

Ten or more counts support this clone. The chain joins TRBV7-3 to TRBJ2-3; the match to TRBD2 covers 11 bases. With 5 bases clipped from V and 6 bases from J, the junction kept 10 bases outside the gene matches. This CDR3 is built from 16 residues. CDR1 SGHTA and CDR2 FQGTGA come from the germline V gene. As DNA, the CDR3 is TGTGCCAGCAGCGCCTATCTAGCGGGGGGTGAGGATACGCAGTATTTT. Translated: CASSAYLAGGEDTQYF.

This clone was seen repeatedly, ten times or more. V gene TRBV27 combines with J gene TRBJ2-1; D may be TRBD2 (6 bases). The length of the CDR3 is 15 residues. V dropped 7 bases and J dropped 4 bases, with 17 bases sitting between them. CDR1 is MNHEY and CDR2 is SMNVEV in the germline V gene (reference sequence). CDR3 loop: CASTTRWGTYNEQFF. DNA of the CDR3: TGTGCCAGCACCACCCGGTGGGGGACTTACAATGAGCAGTTCTTC.

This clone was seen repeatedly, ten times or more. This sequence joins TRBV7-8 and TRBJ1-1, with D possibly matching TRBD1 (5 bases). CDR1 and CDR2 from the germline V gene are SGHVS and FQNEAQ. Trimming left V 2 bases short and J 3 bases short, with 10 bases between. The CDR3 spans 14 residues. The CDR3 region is CASSLQGWDTEAFF. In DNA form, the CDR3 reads TGTGCCAGCAGCTTACAGGGTTGGGACACTGAAGCTTTCTTT.

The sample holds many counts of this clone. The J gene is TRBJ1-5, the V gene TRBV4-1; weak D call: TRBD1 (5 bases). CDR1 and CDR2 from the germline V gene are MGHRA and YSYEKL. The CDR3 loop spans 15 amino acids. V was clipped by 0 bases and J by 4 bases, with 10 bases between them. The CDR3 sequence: CASSQDGAGNQPQHF. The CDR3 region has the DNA TGCGCCAGCAGCCAAGATGGGGCGGGAAATCAGCCCCAGCATTTT.

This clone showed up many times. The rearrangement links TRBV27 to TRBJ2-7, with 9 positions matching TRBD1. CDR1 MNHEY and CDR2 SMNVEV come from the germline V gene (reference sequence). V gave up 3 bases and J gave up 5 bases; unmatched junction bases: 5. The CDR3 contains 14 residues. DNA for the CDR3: TGTGCCAGCAGTTTCACAGGGGGCGGCAACGAGCAGTACTTC. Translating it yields CASSFTGGGNEQYF.

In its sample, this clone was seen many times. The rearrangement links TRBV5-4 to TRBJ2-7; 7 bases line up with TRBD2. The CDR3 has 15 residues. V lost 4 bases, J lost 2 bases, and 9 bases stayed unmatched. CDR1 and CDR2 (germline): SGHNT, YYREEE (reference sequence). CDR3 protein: CASSTVSGGTYEQYF. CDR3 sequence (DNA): TGTGCCAGCAGCACCGTATCGGGAGGAACCTACGAGCAGTACTTC.

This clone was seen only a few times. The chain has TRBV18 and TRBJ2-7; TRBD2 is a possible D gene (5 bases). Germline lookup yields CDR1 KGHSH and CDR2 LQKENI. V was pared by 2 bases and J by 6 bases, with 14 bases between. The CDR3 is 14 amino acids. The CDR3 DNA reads TGTGCCAGCTCACCATCTCTTACTACTAGCGAGCAGTACTTC. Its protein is CASSPSLTTSEQYF.

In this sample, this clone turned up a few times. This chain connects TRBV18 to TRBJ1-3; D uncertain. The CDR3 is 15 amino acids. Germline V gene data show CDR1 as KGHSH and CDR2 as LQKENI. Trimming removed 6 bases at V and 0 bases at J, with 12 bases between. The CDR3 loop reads CASSPAGNSGNTIYF. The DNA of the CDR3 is TGTGCCAGCTCCCCAGCAGGCAACTCTGGAAACACCATATATTTT.

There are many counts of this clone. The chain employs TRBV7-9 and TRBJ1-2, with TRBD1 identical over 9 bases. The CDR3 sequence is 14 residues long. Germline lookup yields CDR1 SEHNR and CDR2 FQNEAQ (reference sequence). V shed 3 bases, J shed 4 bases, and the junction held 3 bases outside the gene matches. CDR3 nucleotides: TGTGCCAGCAGCTTGGGGACAGGGATCTATGGCTACACCTTC. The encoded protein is CASSLGTGIYGYTF.

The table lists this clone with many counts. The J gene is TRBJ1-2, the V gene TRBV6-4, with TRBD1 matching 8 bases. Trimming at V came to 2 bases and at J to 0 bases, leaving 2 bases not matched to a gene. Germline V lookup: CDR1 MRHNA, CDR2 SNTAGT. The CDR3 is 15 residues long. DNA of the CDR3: TGTGCCAGCAGTGACGGACAGGGATCTAACTATGGCTACACCTTC. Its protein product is CASSDGQGSNYGYTF.

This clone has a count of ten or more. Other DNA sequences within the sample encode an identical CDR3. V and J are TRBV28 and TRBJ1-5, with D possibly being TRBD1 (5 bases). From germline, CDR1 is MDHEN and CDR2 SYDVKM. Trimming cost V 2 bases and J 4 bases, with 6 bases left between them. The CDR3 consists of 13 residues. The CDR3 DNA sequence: TGTGCCAGCAGTTTACAGGGAAATCAGCCCCAGCATTTT. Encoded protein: CASSLQGNQPQHF.